Following are 3 T cell receptor beta chains from one sample sequenced in a study of cytomegalovirus exposure and HLA in healthy donors. Primers included in the PCR were 60 Vbeta and 13 Jbeta primers. Only in-frame clones appear in the TCRdb table, and some are missing; sequencing was by immunoSEQ multiplex PCR. This sample has about 120,000 clones, with 75% to 80% found just once. The sequenced material came from PBMCs. Receptors originate from a woman between 25 and 40 years old in good health and CMV-seronegative.

The chain recombines TRBV19 with TRBJ1-2; TRBD1 matches at 12 bases. With V trimmed by 3 bases and J by 4 bases, 6 bases remained unmatched. The CDR3 is 16 amino acids. The germline gives CDR1 LNHDA, CDR2 SQIVND (reference sequence). CDR3 protein: CASSIGGTGGSYGYTF. CDR3 nucleotides: TGTGCCAGTAGTATTGGCGGGACAGGGGGCAGCTATGGCTACACCTTC.

V and J are TRBV19 and TRBJ1-1, with D unresolved. Trimming took off 10 bases at V and 4 bases at J, with 13 bases between the two ends. The V gene's germline CDR1 is LNHDA and CDR2 SQIVND (reference sequence). This CDR3 is 12 amino acids long. The CDR3 spells CATTLEGTEAFF. The CDR3 nucleotides read TGTGCCACCACCCTAGAGGGCACTGAAGCTTTCTTT.

This clone was seen a handful of times. The chain has TRBV5-1 and TRBJ1-1; a possible D gene is TRBD1 (5 bases). V lost 4 bases to trimming and J lost 1 base, with 23 bases between them. From germline, CDR1 is SGHRS and CDR2 YFSETQ. The CDR3 runs to 18 residues. For the CDR3, the DNA is TGCGCCAGCAGCCCAAGTCGGGCCACCGGAAGGGGGAACACTGAAGCTTTCTTT. It is translated as CASSPSRATGRGNTEAFF.